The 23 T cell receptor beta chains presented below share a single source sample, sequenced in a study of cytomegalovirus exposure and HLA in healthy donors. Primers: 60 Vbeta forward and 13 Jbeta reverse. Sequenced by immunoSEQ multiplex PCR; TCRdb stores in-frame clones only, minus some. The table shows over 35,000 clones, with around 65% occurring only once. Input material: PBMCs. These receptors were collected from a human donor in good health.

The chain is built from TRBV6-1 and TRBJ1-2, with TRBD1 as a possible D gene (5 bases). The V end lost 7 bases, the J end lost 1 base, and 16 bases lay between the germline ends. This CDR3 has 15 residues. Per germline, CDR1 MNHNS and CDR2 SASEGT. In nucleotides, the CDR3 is TGTGCCAGCAATGGGTTGGGGGGAGGTAACTATGGCTACACCTTC. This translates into CASNGLGGGNYGYTF.

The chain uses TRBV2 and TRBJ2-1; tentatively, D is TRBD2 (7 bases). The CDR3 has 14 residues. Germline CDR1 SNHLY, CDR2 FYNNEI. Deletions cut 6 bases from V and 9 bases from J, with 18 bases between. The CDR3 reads CASSSNRGGSEQFF. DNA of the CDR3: TGTGCCAGCAGCTCGAATAGGGGGGGTTCTGAGCAGTTCTTC.

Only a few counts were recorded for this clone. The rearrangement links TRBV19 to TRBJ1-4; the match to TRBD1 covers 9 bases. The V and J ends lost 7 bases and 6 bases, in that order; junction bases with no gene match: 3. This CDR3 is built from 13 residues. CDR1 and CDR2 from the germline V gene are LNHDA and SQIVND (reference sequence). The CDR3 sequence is CASKNRGHEKLFF. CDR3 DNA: TGTGCCAGTAAGAACAGGGGGCATGAAAAACTGTTTTTT.

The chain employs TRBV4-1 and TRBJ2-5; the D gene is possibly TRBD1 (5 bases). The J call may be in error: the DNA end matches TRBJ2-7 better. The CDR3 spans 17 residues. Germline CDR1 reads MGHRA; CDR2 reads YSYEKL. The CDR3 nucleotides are TGCGCCAGCAGCCAAGAATTTCTGGCTGGGGCCAATTACGAGCAGTACTTC. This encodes CASSQEFLAGANYEQYF.

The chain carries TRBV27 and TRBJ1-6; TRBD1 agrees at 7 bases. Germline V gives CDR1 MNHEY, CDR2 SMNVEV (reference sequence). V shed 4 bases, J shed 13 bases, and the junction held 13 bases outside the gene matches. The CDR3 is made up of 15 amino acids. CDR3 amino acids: CASSSRQGLRWPLHF. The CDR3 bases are TGTGCCAGCAGTTCCCGACAGGGCCTCAGGTGGCCCCTCCACTTT.

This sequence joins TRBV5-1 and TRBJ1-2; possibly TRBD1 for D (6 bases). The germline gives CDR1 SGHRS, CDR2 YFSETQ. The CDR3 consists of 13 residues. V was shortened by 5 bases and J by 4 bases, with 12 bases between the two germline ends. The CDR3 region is CASSSQGVYGYTF. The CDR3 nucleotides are TGCGCCAGCAGTTCACAGGGCGTCTATGGCTACACCTTC.

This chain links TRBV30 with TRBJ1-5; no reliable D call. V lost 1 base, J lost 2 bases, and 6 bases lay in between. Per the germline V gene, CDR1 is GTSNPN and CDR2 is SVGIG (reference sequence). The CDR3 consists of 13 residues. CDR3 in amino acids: CAWSGRGNQPQHF. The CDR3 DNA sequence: TGTGCCTGGAGTGGGAGGGGCAATCAGCCCCAGCATTTT.

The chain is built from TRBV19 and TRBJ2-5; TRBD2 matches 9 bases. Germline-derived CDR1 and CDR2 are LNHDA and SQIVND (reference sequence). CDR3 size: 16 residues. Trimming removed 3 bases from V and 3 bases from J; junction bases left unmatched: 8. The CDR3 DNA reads TGTGCCAGTAGTATGAGGGGGGCTAGCGGGGAAGAGACCCAGTACTTC. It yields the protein CASSMRGASGEETQYF.

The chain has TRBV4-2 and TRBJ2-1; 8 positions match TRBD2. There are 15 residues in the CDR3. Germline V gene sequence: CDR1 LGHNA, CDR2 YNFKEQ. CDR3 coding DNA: TGTGCTAGTAGCGGGGCGGGGGAACCCTACAATGAGCAGTTCTTC. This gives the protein CASSGAGEPYNEQFF.

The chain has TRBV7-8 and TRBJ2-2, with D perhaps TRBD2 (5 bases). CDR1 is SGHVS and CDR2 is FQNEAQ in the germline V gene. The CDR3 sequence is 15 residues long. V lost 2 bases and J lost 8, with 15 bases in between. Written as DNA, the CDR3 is TGTGCCAGCAGCTTATTGCGGGTATCCCAAGGGGAGCTGTTTTTT. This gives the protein CASSLLRVSQGELFF.

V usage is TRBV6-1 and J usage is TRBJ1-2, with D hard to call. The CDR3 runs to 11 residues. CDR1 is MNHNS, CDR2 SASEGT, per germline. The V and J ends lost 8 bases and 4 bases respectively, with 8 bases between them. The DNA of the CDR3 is TGTGCCAGCCGAGTGTCCTATGGCTACACCTTC. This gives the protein CASRVSYGYTF.

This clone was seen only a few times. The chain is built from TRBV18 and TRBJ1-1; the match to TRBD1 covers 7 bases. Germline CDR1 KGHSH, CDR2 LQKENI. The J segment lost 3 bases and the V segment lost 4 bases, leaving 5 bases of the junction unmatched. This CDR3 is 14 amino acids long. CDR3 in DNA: TGTGCCAGCTCACTAACCGGGACAGACACTGAAGCTTTCTTT. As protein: CASSLTGTDTEAFF.

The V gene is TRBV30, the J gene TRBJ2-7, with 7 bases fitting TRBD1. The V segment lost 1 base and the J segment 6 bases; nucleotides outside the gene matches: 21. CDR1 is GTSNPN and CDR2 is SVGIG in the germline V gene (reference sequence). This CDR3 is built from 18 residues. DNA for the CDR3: TGTGCCTGGAGTGGGGGGTTTAGCGACAGGGTAATCTTGGGCGAGCAGTACTTC. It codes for CAWSGGFSDRVILGEQYF.

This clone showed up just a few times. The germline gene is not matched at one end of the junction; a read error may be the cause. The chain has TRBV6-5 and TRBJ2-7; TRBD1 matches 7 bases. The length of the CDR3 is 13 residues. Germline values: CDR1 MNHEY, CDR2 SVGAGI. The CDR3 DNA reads TGTGCCAGCAGTTACTCAATGACTGGGACAGATTTCTTC. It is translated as CASSYSMTGTDFF.

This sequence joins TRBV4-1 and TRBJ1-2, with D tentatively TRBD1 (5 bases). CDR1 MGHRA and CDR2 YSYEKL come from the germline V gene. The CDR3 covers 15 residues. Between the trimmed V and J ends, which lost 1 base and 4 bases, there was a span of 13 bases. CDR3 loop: CASSQAGGFTYGYTF. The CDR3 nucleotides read TGCGCCAGCAGCCAAGCGGGGGGGTTTACCTATGGCTACACCTTC.

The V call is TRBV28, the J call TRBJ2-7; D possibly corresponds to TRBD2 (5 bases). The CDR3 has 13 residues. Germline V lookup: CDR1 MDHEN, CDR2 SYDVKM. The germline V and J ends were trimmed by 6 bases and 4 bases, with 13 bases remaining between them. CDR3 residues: CASRPPGLYEQYF. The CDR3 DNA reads TGTGCCAGCAGACCCCCCGGACTTTACGAGCAGTACTTC.

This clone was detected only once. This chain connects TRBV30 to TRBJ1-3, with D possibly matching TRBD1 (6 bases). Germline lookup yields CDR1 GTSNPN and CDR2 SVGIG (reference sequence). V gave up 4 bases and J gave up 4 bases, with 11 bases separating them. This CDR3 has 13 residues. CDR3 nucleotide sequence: TGTGCCTGGAAACGGACAGCCGGAAACACCATATATTTT. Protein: CAWKRTAGNTIYF.

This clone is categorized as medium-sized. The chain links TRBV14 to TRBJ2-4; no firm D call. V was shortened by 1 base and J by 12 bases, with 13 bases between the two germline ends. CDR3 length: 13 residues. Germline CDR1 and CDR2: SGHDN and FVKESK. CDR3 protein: CASSQGPSQTQYF. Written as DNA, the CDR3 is TGTGCCAGCAGCCAAGGGCCATCACAGACTCAGTACTTC. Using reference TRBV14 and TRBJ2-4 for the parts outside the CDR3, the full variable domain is EAGVTQFPSHSVIEKGQTVTLRCDPISGHDNLYWYRRVMGKEIKFLLHFVKESKQDESGMPNNRFLAERTGGTYSTLKVQPAELEDSGVYFCASSQGPSQTQYFGAGTRLSVL.

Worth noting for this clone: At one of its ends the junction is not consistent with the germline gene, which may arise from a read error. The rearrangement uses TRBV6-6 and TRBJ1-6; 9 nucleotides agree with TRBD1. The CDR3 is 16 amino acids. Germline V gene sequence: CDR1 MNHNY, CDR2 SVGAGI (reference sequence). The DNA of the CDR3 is TGTGCCAGCAGTACGGGGGCGGGACAGGGAAATTCACCCCTCCATTTT. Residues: CASSTGAGQGNSPLHF.

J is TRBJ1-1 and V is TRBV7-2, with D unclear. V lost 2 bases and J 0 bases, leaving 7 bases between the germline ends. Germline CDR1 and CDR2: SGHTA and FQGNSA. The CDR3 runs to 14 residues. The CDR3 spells CASSLLGMNTEAFF. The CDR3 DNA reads TGTGCCAGCAGCTTATTGGGCATGAACACTGAAGCTTTCTTT.

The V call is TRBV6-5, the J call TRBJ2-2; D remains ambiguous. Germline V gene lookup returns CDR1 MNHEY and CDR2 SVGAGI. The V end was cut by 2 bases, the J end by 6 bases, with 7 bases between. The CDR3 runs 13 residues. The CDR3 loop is CASSYDSSGELFF. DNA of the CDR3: TGTGCCAGCAGTTACGATAGCTCCGGGGAGCTGTTTTTT.

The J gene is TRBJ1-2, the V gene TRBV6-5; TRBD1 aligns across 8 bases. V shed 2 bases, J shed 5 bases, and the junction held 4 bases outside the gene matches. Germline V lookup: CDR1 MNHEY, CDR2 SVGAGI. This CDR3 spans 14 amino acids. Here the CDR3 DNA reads TGTGCCAGCAGTTACACCGACAGGGGATATGGCTACACCTTC. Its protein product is CASSYTDRGYGYTF.

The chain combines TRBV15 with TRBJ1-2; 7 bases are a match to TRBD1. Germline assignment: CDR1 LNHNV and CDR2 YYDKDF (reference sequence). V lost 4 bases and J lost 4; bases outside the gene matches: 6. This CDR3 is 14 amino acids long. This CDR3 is CATSIDRVRYGYTF. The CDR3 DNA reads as TGTGCCACCAGCATCGACAGGGTACGCTATGGCTACACCTTC.